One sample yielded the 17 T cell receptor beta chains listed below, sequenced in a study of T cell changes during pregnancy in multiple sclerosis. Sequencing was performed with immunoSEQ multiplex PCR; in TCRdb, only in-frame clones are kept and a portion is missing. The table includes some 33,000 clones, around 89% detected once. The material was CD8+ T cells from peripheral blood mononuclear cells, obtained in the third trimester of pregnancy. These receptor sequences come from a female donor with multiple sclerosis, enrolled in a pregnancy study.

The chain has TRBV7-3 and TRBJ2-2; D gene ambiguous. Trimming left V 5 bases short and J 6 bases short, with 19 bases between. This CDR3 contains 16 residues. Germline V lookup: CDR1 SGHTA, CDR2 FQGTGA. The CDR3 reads CASSRKHPSSAGELFF. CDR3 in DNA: TGTGCCAGCAGCCGTAAACATCCCTCCTCTGCCGGGGAGCTGTTTTTT.

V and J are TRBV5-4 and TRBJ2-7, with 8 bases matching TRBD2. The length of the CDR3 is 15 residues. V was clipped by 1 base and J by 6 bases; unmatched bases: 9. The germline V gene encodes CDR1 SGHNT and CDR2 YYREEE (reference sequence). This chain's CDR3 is CASSLYTGGTPEQYF. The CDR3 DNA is TGTGCCAGCAGCTTGTACACGGGAGGGACCCCCGAGCAGTACTTC.

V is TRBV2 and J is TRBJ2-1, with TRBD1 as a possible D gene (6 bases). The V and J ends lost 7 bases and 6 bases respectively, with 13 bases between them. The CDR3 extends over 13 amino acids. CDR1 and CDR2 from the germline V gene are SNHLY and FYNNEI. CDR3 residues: CASTQQGVNEQFF. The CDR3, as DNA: TGTGCCAGCACTCAACAGGGCGTCAATGAGCAGTTCTTC.

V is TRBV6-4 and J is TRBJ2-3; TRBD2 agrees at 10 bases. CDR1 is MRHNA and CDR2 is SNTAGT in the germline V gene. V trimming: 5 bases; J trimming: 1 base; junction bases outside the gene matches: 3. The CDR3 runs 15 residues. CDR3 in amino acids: CASSSSGSGTDTQYF. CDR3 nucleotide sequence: TGTGCCAGCAGTTCTAGCGGGAGTGGCACAGATACGCAGTATTTT.

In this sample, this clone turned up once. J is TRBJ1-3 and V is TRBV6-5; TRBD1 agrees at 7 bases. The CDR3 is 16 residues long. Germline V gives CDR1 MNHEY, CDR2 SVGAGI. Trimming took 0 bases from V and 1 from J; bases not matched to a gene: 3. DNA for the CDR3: TGTGCCAGCAGTTACTCGTCGACAGGGTCTGGAAACACCATATATTTT. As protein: CASSYSSTGSGNTIYF.

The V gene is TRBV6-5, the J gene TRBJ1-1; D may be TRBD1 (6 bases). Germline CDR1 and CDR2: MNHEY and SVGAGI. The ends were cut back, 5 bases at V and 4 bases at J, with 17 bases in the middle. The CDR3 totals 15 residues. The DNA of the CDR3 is TGTGCCAGCAGTCACGATTCAAGGGGGGGCACTGAAGCTTTCTTT. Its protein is CASSHDSRGGTEAFF.

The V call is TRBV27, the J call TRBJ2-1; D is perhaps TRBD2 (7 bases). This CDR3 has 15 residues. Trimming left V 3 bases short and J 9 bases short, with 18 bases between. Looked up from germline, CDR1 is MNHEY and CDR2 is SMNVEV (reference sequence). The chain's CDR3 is CASSFMAGAAFEQFF. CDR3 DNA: TGTGCCAGCAGTTTTATGGCGGGGGCCGCGTTTGAGCAGTTCTTC.

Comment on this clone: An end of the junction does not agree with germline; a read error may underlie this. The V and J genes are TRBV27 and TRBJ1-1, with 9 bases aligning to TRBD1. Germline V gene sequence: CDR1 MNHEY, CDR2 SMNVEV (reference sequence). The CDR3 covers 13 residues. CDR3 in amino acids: CASGFKQGAKAFF. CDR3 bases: TGTGCCAGCGGTTTCAAACAGGGGGCAAAAGCTTTCTTT.

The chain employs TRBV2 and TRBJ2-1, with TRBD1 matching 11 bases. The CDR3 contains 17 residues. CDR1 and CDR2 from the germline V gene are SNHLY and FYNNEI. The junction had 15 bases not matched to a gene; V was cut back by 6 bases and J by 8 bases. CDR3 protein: CASRAELRDRGFYEQFF. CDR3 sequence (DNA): TGTGCCAGCAGGGCCGAACTCCGGGACAGGGGGTTCTATGAGCAGTTCTTC. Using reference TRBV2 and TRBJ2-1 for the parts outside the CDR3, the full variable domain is EPEVTQTPSHQVTQMGQEVILRCVPISNHLYFYWYRQILGQKVEFLVSFYNNEISEKSEIFDDQFSVERPDGSNFTLKIRSTKLEDSAMYFCASRAELRDRGFYEQFFGPGTRLTVL.

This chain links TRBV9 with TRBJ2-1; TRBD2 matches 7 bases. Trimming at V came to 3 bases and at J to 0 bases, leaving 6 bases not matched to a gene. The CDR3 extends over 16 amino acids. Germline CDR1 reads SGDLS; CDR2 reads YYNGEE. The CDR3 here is CASSAGLLSSYNEQFF. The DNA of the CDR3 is TGTGCCAGCAGCGCGGGACTATTGAGCTCCTACAATGAGCAGTTCTTC. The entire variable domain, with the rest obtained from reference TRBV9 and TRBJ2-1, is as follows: DSGVTQTPKHLITATGQRVTLRCSPRSGDLSVYWYQQSLDQGLQFLIQYYNGEERAKGNILERFSAQQFPDLHSELNLSSLELGDSALYFCASSAGLLSSYNEQFFGPGTRLTVL.

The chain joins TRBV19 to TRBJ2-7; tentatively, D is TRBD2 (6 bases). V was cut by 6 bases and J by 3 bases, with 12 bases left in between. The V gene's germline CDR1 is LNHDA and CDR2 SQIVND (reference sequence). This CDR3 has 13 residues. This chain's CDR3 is CASSPLGGYEQYF. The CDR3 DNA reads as TGTGCCAGTAGCCCTCTGGGGGGCTACGAGCAGTACTTC.

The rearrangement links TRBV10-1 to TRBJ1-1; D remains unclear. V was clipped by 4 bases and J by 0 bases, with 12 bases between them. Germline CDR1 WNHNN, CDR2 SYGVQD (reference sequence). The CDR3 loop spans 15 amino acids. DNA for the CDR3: TGCGCCAGCAGTGCATTGGTACGGGTGAACACTGAAGCTTTCTTT. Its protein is CASSALVRVNTEAFF.

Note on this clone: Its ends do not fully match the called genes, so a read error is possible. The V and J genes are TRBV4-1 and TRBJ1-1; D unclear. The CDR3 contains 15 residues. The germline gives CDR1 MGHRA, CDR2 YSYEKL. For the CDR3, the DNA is TGCGCCAGCAGCCATGGAGGGTCCTTGAAGACTGAAGCTTTCTTT. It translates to CASSHGGSLKTEAFF.

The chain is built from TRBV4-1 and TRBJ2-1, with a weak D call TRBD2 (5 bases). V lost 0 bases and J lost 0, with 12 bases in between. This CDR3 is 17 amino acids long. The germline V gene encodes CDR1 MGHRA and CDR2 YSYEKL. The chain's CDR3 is CASSQEVLGSSYNEQFF. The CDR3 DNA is TGCGCCAGCAGCCAAGAGGTCCTGGGGAGCTCCTACAATGAGCAGTTCTTC.

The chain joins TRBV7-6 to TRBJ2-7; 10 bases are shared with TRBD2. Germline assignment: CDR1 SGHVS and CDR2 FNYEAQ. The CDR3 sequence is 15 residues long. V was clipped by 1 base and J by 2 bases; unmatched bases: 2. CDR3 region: CASSLEAGGPYEQYF. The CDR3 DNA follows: TGTGCCAGCAGCTTAGAAGCGGGGGGGCCCTACGAGCAGTACTTC.

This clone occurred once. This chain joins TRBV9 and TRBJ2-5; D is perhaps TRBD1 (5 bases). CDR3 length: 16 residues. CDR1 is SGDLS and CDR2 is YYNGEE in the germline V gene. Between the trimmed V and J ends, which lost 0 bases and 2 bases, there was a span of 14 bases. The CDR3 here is CASSVDGALGQETQYF. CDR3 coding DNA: TGTGCCAGCAGCGTAGATGGGGCGCTGGGGCAAGAGACCCAGTACTTC. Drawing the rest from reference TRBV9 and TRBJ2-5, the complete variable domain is DSGVTQTPKHLITATGQRVTLRCSPRSGDLSVYWYQQSLDQGLQFLIQYYNGEERAKGNILERFSAQQFPDLHSELNLSSLELGDSALYFCASSVDGALGQETQYFGPGTRLLVL.

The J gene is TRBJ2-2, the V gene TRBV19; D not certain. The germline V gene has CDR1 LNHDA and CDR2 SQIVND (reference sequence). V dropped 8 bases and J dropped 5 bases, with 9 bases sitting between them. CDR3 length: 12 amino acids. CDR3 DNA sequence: TGTGCCAGTCATACTGAGACCGGGGAGCTGTTTTTT. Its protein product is CASHTETGELFF. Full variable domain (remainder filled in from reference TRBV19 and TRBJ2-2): DGGITQSPKYLFRKEGQNVTLSCEQNLNHDAMYWYRQDPGQGLRLIYYSQIVNDFQKGDIAEGYSVSREKKESFPLTVTSAQKNPTAFYLCASHTETGELFFGEGSRLTVL.